A selection of T cell receptor beta chains follows, all from one sample in a study of glioma-infiltrating T cells. TCRdb re-derived calls from the multiplex PCR reads in MiXCR, one entry per CDR3 protein. The data hold a few hundred thousand distinct CDR3 sequences, with 41% observed a single time. The sequencing sample was made of glioma tissue, nonneoplastic brain tissue, or PBMCs (not recorded which). These receptors were collected from a human donor with low-grade glioma or glioblastoma, undergoing nonglioma brain surgery, or in good health (not recorded which). Each CDR3 is given with its conserved first and last residue. The order of the fields is J gene, V gene, clone size, D gene, CDR3 DNA, CDR3 protein. The D gene is left open where the match is weak. Clone size is not always given. Where it is, it says once, few, many or a class for expanded clones.

TRBJ2-7 | TRBV14 | once | - | TGTGCCAGCAGTGTACAGGGCTTCGGCAACGAGCAGTACTTC | CASSVQGFGNEQYF
TRBJ1-4 | TRBV20-1 | many | - | TGCAGTGCTATCAACAGGGCAACTAATGAAAAACTGTTTTTT | CSAINRATNEKLFF
TRBJ1-1 | TRBV4-1 | once | - | TGCGCCAGCAGCCTAGGGTTCGGTGAAGCTTTCTTT | CASSLGFGEAFF
TRBJ2-1 | TRBV20-1 | - | - | TGCAGTGTAAGCGGTAGCGCCTATCAGCAGTTCTTC | CSVSGSAYQQFF
TRBJ1-2 | TRBV27 | many | - | TGTGCCAGCAGTTTAAGAGGTTTGGGCTATGGCTACACCTTC | CASSLRGLGYGYTF
TRBJ2-3 | TRBV6-6 | few | - | TGTGCCAGCAGTTACTCGATATTGGGGGATACGCAGTATTTT | CASSYSILGDTQYF
TRBJ2-6 | TRBV24-1 | - | - | TGTGCCACCAGTGATTACAGGGAGTACGGGGCCAACGTCCTGACTTTC | CATSDYREYGANVLTF
TRBJ2-1 | TRBV20-1 | few | - | TGCAGTGCCCCCGACATCACCTCCTACAATGAGCAGTTCTTC | CSAPDITSYNEQFF
TRBJ2-6 | TRBV27 | many | - | TGTGCCAGCAGTTCCTACTCCTCCGGGGCCAACGTCCTGACTTTC | CASSSYSSGANVLTF
TRBJ2-1 | TRBV4-1 | - | - | TGCGCCAGCAGCGGATACGCCCATGAGCAGTTCTTC | CASSGYAHEQFF
TRBJ2-1 | TRBV27 | - | - | TGTGCCAGCAGTTTAACTGGGGTAGCAGCTTACAATGAGCAGTTCTTC | CASSLTGVAAYNEQFF
TRBJ2-2 | TRBV27 | - | TRBD1 | TGTGCCAGCAGTCCCCCGACAGGGTTCTACACCGGGGAGCTGTTTTTT | CASSPPTGFYTGELFF
TRBJ1-5 | TRBV19 | - | TRBD1 | TGTGCCAGTAGTGCGACAGGGAATTTTTATCAGCCCCAGCATTTT | CASSATGNFYQPQHF
TRBJ2-5 | TRBV4-3 | - | TRBD1 | TGCGCCAGCAGCCATGGGACAGGGGTTCAAGAGACCCAGTACTTC | CASSHGTGVQETQYF
TRBJ1-4 | TRBV28 | - | - | TGTGCCAGCAGTTTTGGGGGACCAACTAATGAAAAACTGTTTTTT | CASSFGGPTNEKLFF
TRBJ1-5 | TRBV6-2/TRBV6-3 | many | - | TGTGCCAGCAGCGGTACGTCCCGCAATCAGCCCCAGCATTTT | CASSGTSRNQPQHF
TRBJ2-1 | TRBV20-1 | - | - | TGCAGTGCTAGCCCGAGCTCCTACAATGAGCAGTTCTTC | CSASPSSYNEQFF
TRBJ1-2 | TRBV7-6 | - | TRBD1 | TGTGCCAGCAGCTTAACAGGGGACAAGAATGGCTACACCTTC | CASSLTGDKNGYTF
TRBJ2-7 | TRBV20-1 | few | - | TGCAGTGCTAGAGCGGCCAGGGCCTACGAGCAGTACTTC | CSARAARAYEQYF
TRBJ2-2 | TRBV7-9 | - | - | TGTGCCAGGAGCTTCCCTTTTGGTGCGAACACCGGGGAGCTGTTTTTT | CARSFPFGANTGELFF
TRBJ1-4 | TRBV7-6 | once | TRBD1 | TGTGCCAGCAGCACTTTACAGGGGAGGAAGGAAAAACTGTTTTTT | CASSTLQGRKEKLFF
TRBJ1-2 | TRBV4-1 | few | - | TGCGCCAGCAGCCCCCAAGGGGGGGGCGCCGGCTATGGCTACACCTTC | CASSPQGGGAGYGYTF
TRBJ1-1 | TRBV5-4 | few | TRBD1 | TGTGCCAGCAGCTTAAACAGGGGGAGGCCTGAAGCTTTCTTT | CASSLNRGRPEAFF
TRBJ2-3 | TRBV27 | few | TRBD2 | TGTGCCATCAGTGAGTCAAGCGGGGACGGGTATACGCAGTATTTT | CAISESSGDGYTQYF
TRBJ2-5 | TRBV19 | few | - | TGTGCCAGTAGTATGGGAGTGGCAGAGACCCAGTACTTC | CASSMGVAETQYF
TRBJ2-2 | TRBV28 | - | TRBD2 | TGTGCCAGCAGCCCCGGGAGGGAGGCAACCGGGGAGCTGTTTTTT | CASSPGREATGELFF
TRBJ2-5 | TRBV2 | - | - | TGTGCCAGCAGTATTCGGTCGTCGGACTTC | CASSIRSSDF
TRBJ2-1 | TRBV9 | - | - | TGTGCCAGCGATCCCGTAGGGAGCTCCTACAATGAGCAGTTCTTC | CASDPVGSSYNEQFF
TRBJ2-1 | TRBV7-8 | few | - | TGTGCCAGCAGCCAATACAGGGCCCCACCAGGACCTCGGCAGTTCTTC | CASSQYRAPPGPRQFF
TRBJ2-1 | TRBV15 | many | TRBD1 | TGTGCCACCAGCAGAAAACTAGGACAGGGTGGTGAGCAGTTCTTC | CATSRKLGQGGEQFF
TRBJ2-3 | TRBV20-1 | - | - | TGCAGTGCCGGACCCGGCACAGATACGCAGTATTTT | CSAGPGTDTQYF
TRBJ2-7 | TRBV4-1 | - | - | TGCGCCAGCAGCCAAGATGTTGCAGGGATTACCTACGAGCAGTACTTC | CASSQDVAGITYEQYF
TRBJ2-3 | TRBV27 | many | TRBD2 | TGTGCCAGCAGTCCCTTTGGAGGCGGGAGTACAGATACGCAGTATTTT | CASSPFGGGSTDTQYF
TRBJ2-1 | TRBV29-1 | - | - | TGCAGCGTCTCTCCGGGCTTGGTGGATGGTGAGCAGTTCTTC | CSVSPGLVDGEQFF
TRBJ2-7 | TRBV28 | - | TRBD1 | TGTGCCAGCAGTTTCGAAGAGACAGGGTCCTACGAGCAGTACTTC | CASSFEETGSYEQYF
TRBJ2-7 | TRBV15 | few | - | TGTGCCACCAGCAGACTGGCAGCACCCACCTACGAGCAGTACTTC | CATSRLAAPTYEQYF
TRBJ2-7 | TRBV7-2 | - | - | TGTGCCAGCAGCGGGACCTTTGGCGAGCAGTACTTC | CASSGTFGEQYF
TRBJ2-2 | TRBV4-1 | - | - | TGCGCCAGCAGTAAACCTGGAGGGAGGCTGAACACCGGGGAGCTGTTTTTT | CASSKPGGRLNTGELFF
TRBJ1-4 | TRBV5-1 | - | - | TGCGCCAGCAGCTTGGGTCAATTTGCAACTAATGAAAAACTGTTTTTT | CASSLGQFATNEKLFF
TRBJ2-1 | TRBV20-1 | - | - | TGCAGTGCCATAAGCGGGTCTTCCTACAATGAGCGGTTCTTC | CSAISGSSYNERFF
TRBJ1-1 | TRBV3-1 | - | - | TGTGCCAGCAGCCAAGCCTTCGACGGAAACACTGAAGCTTTCTTT | CASSQAFDGNTEAFF
TRBJ2-7 | TRBV7-2 | once | - | TGTGCCAGCAGCTTAGAGTGGACACGATCTCTCTCCTACGAGCAGTACTTC | CASSLEWTRSLSYEQYF
TRBJ1-1 | TRBV19 | - | TRBD1 | TGTGCCAGTAGTCTCGGACAGGGAAGGGATGAAGCTTTCTTT | CASSLGQGRDEAFF
TRBJ2-6 | TRBV15 | few | - | TGTGCCACCAGCAGTCAGAGATCTGGGGCCAACGTCCTGACTTTC | CATSSQRSGANVLTF
TRBJ2-7 | TRBV15 | many | TRBD2 | TGTGCCACCAGCAGGACTAGCGACCCCTACGAGCAGTACTTC | CATSRTSDPYEQYF
TRBJ1-5 | TRBV25-1 | few | TRBD1 | TGTGCCAGCAGTGAGTTAGACAGGGTTGGTCAGCCCCAGCATTTT | CASSELDRVGQPQHF
TRBJ2-4 | TRBV10-3 | once | - | TGTGCCATCAGTGAGACCTTAGGGGGGGCCAAAAACATTCAGTACTTC | CAISETLGGAKNIQYF
TRBJ2-1 | TRBV12-3/TRBV12-4 | few | TRBD1 | TGTGCCAGCAGTTTAAAGGGGGACAGTATCCACAATGAGCAGTTCTTC | CASSLKGDSIHNEQFF
TRBJ2-7 | TRBV6-2/TRBV6-3 | - | - | TGTGCCAGCAGTTCCTACAGGAACTCCTACGAGCAGTACTTC | CASSSYRNSYEQYF
TRBJ2-5 | TRBV7-9 | few | - | TGTGCCAGCAGCGCAGGACAAGAGACCCAGTACTTC | CASSAGQETQYF
TRBJ2-7 | TRBV28 | few | TRBD1 | TGTGCCAGCAGTTTACTCCCAAGGACAGGGGGTTTCTACGAGCAGTACTTC | CASSLLPRTGGFYEQYF
TRBJ1-2 | TRBV12-3/TRBV12-4 | - | - | TGTGCCAGCAGTGCTCGGGGACCTGGCCTTGGTGGCTACACCTTC | CASSARGPGLGGYTF
TRBJ1-1 | TRBV28 | many | - | TGTGCCAGCACCGAACCGCGCAGATTGAACACTGAAGCTTTCTTT | CASTEPRRLNTEAFF
TRBJ2-1 | TRBV5-4 | - | - | TGTGCCAGCAGCTTGCGGGGGCTCAATGAGCAGTTCTTC | CASSLRGLNEQFF